This T cell receptor beta chain was obtained from a study of vaccination and CD4 T cells after COVID-19. This sample's treatment: roughly ten-day PBMC culture with coronavirus spike peptide pools or control peptides (ViraFEST assay). With peptide pools, ViraFEST first expanded antigen-specific T cells and afterwards sequenced their TCRs. Germline V lookup: CDR1 SGHTA, CDR2 FQGNSA. The CDR3 length is 16 residues. Trimming left V 3 bases short and J 0 bases short, with 11 bases between. The Oncomine TCR Beta short-read assay generated sequence data from the DNA of cultured CD4+ T cells. One entry per CDR3 protein, called by TCRdb with MiXCR from the PCR reads. Among roughly 9,800 distinct CDR3 sequences listed, around 60% were seen once. Notes on this clonotype: Its antigen remains unidentified.

This chain uses TRBV7-2 with TRBJ2-2; D might be TRBD1 (6 bases). Sequencing used CD4+ T cells from blood, cultured in vitro. This TCR came from a human donor who had recovered from COVID-19. CDR3 protein: CASSLAGTPNTGELFF. CDR3 sequence (DNA): TGTGCCAGCAGCTTGGCCGGGACACCGAACACCGGGGAGCTGTTTTTT.